What follows describes a single T cell receptor (beta chain). The record originates from a study of tumor-infiltrating lymphocytes in oesophageal squamous cell carcinoma. Trimming took 1 base from V and 2 from J, leaving 5 bases between them. This CDR3 comprises 13 residues. The germline gives CDR1 SGHVT, CDR2 SQSDAQ. TCRdb analysed the PCR reads with MiXCR anew, one entry per CDR3 protein. The sample holds some 18,000 distinct CDR3 sequences, more than 40% seen once. The V call is TRBV7-4, the J call TRBJ1-2; the D gene is possibly TRBD1 (5 bases). Material for sequencing was normal esophageal tissue next to the tumor. This TCR came from a male donor with esophageal squamous cell carcinoma. The DNA for the CDR3 is TGTGCCAGCAGCTTAGGGGACAACTATGGCTACACCTTC. Protein product: CASSLGDNYGYTF.